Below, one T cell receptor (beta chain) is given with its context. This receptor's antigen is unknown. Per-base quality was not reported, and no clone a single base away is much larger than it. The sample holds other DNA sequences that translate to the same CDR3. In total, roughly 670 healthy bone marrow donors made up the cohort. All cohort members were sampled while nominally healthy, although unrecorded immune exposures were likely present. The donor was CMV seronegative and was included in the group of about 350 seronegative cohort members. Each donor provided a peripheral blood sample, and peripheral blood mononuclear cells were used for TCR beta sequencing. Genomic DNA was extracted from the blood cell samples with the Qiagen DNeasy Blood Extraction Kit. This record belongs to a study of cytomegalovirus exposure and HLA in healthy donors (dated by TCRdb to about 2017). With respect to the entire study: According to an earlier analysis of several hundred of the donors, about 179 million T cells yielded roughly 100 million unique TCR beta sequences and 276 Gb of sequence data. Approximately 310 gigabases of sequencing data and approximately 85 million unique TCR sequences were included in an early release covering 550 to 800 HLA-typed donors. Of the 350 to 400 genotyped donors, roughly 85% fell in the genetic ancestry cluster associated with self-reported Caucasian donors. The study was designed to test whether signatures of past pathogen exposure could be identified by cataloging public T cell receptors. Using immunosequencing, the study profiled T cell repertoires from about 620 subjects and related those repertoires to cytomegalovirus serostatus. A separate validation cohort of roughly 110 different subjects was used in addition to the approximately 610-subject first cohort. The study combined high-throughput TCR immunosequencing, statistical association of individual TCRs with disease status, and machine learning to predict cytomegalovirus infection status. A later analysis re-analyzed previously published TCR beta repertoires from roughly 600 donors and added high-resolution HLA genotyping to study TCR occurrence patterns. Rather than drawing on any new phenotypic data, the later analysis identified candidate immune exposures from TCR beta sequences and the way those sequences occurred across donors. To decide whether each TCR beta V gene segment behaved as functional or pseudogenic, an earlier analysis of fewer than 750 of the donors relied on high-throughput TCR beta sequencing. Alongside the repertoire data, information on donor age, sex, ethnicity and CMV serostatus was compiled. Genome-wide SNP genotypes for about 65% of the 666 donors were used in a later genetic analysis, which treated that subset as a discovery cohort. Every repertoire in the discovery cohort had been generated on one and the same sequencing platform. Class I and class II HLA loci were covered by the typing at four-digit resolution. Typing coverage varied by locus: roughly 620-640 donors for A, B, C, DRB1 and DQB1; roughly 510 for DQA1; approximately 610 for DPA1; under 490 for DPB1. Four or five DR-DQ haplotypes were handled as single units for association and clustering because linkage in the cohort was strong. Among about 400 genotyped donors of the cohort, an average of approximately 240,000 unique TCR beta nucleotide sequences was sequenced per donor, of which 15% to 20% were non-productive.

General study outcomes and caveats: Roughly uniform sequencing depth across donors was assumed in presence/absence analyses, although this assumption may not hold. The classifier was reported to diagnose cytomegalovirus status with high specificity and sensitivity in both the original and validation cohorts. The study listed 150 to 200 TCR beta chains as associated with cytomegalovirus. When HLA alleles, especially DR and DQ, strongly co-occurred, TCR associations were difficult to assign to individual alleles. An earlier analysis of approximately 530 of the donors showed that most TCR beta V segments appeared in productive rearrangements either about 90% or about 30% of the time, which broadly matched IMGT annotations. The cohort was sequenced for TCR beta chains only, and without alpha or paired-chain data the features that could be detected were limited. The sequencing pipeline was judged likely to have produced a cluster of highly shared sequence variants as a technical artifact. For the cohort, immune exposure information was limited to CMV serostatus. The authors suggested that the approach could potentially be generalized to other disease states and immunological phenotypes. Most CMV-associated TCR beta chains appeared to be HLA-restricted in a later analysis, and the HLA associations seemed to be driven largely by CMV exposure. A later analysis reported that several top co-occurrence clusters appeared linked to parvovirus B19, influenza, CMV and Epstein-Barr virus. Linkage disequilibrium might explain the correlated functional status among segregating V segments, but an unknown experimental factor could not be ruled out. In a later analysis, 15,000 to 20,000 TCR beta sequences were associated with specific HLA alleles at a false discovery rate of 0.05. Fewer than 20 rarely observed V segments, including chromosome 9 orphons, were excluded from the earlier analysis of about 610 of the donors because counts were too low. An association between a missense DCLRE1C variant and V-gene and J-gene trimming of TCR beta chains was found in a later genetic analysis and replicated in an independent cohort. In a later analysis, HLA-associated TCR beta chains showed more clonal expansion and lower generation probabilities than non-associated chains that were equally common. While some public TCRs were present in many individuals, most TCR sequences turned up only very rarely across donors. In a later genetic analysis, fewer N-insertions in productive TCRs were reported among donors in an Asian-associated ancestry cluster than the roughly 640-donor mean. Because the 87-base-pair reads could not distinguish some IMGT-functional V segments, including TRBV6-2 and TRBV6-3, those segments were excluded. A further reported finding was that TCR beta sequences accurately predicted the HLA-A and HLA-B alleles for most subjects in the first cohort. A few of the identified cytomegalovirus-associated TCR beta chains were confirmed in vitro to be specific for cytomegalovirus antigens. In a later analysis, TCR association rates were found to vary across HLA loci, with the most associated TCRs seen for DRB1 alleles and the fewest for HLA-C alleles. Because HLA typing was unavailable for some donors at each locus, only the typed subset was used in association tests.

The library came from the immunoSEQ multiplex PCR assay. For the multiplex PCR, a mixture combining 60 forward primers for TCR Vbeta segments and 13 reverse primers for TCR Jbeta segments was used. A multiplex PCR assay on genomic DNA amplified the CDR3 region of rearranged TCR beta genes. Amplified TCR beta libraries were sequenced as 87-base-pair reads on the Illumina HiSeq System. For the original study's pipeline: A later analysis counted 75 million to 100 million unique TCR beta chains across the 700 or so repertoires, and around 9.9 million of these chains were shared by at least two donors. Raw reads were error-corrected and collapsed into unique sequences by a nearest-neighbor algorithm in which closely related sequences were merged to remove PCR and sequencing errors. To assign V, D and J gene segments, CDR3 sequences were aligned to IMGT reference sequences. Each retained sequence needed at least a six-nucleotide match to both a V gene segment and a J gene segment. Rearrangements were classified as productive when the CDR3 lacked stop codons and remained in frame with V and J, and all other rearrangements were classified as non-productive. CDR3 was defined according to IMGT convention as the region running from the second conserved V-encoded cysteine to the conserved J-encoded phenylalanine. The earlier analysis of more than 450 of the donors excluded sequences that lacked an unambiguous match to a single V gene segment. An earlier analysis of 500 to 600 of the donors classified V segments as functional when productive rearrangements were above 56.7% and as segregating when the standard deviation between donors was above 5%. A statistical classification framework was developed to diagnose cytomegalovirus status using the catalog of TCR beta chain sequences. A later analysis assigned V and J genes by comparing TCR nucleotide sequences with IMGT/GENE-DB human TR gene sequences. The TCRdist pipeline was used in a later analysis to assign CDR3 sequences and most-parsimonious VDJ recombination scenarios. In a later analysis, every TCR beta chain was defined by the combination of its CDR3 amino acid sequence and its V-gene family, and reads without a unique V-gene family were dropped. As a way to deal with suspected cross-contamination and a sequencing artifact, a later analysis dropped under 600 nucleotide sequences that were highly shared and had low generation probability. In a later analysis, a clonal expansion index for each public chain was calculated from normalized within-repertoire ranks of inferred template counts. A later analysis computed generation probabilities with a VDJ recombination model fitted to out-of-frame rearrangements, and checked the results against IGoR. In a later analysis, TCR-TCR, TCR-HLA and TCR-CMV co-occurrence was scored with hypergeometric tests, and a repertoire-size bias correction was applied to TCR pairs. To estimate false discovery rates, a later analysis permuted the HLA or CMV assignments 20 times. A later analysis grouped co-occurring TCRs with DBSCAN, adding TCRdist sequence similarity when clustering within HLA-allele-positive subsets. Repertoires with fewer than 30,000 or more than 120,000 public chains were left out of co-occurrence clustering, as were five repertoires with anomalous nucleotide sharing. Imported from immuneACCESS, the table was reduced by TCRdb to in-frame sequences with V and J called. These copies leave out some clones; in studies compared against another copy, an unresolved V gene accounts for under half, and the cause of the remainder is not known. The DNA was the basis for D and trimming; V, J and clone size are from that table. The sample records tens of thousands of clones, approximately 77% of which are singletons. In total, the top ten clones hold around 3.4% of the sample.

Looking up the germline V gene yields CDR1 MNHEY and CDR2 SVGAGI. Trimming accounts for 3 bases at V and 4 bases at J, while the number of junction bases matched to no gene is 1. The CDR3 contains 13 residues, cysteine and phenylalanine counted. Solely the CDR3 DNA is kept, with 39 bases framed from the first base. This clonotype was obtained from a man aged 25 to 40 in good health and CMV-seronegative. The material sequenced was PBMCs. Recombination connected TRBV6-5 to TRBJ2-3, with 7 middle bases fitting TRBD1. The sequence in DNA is TGTGCCAGCAGTTATGACAGGGCAGATACGCAGTATTTT. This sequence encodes CASSYDRADTQYF.